The 20 T cell receptor beta chains presented below share a single source sample, sequenced in a study of blood T cells in healthy people across ages. Sample-barcoded 5' priming and a J-beta primer mix drove a second PCR of roughly 7 to 11 cycles. TCRdb re-called the 5' RACE reads through MiXCR, storing one row per CDR3 protein. Of 950,000 to 1,200,000 distinct CDR3 sequences in the sample, 30% to 40% were seen once. The sequenced sample consisted of blood. These receptors came from a man aged 18 to 29 in good health.

The chain is built from TRBV12-3 or TRBV12-4 and TRBJ2-1, with 15 positions matching TRBD2. The CDR3 covers 15 residues. The V segment lost 5 bases and the J segment 11 bases; nucleotides outside the gene matches: 7. CDR3 sequence: CASSHRTSGGAQQFF. DNA of the CDR3: TGTGCCAGCAGTCACCGGACTAGCGGGGGGGCTCAGCAGTTCTTC.

This chain links TRBV20-1 with TRBJ1-4; D is undetermined. In germline, CDR1 is DFQATT, CDR2 SNEGSKA (reference sequence). Trimming removed 7 bases from V and 5 bases from J, with 14 bases in between. This CDR3 is 13 amino acids long. CDR3 protein: CSGEEASNEKLFF. As DNA, the CDR3 is TGCAGTGGAGAGGAGGCCAGCAATGAAAAACTGTTTTTT.

This rearrangement joins TRBV4-1 to TRBJ1-2; no firm D call. V lost 0 bases, J lost 2 bases, and 13 bases lay in between. CDR3 length equals 16 residues. CDR1 is MGHRA and CDR2 is YSYEKL in the germline V gene. The CDR3 is CASSQDRDGKNYGYTF. DNA for the CDR3: TGCGCCAGCAGCCAAGATCGAGACGGAAAGAACTATGGCTACACCTTC.

This clonotype appeared a few times. The chain has TRBV13 and TRBJ2-7, with D unresolved. V was clipped by 5 bases and J by 3 bases, with 8 bases between them. There are 12 residues in the CDR3. Germline CDR1 reads PRHDT; CDR2 reads FYEKMQ (reference sequence). The CDR3 DNA reads TGTGCCAGCAGCGTCTGGGACTACGAGCAGTACTTC. Translating it yields CASSVWDYEQYF.

The chain uses TRBV20-1 and TRBJ1-2, with TRBD1 matching over 7 bases. This CDR3 is built from 13 residues. The V segment lost 6 bases and the J segment 2 bases; nucleotides outside the gene matches: 6. Germline V gives CDR1 DFQATT, CDR2 SNEGSKA (reference sequence). Written as DNA, the CDR3 is TGCAGTGCAAAGACAGGGAGAAACTATGGCTACACCTTC. Translation: CSAKTGRNYGYTF.

This clonotype was detected only a few times. The chain combines TRBV6-4 with TRBJ2-6; D possibly matches TRBD1 or TRBD2 (6 bases each). The CDR3 is made up of 15 amino acids. V was pared by 3 bases and J by 3 bases, with 9 bases between. The germline gives CDR1 MRHNA, CDR2 SNTAGT. CDR3 DNA sequence: TGTGCCAGCAGTGAAAGGGGGGATGGGGCCAACGTCCTGACTTTC. As protein: CASSERGDGANVLTF.

The V gene is TRBV24-1, the J gene TRBJ1-5; the D gene is possibly TRBD1 (5 bases). The germline V gene encodes CDR1 KGHDR and CDR2 SFDVKD. This CDR3 has 15 amino acids. Deletions cut 4 bases from V and 1 base from J, with 10 bases between. As DNA, the CDR3 is TGTGCCACCAGTGACTCAGGGATGAGCAATCAGCCCCAGCATTTT. Amino acids: CATSDSGMSNQPQHF.

This clonotype was recorded once. As DNA, the CDR3 is TGTGCCAGCAGCGATCGTGGGGTGTGGGTTCACGGGGAGCTGTTTTTT. Translation: CASSDRGVWVHGELFF. The V and J genes are TRBV4-2 and TRBJ2-2; no reliable D call. V was cut by 5 bases and J by 7 bases, with 20 bases left in between. Germline CDR1 and CDR2: LGHNA and YNFKEQ. This CDR3 is 16 amino acids long.

This clonotype was seen many times. The genes are TRBV12-3 or TRBV12-4 and TRBJ1-1, with D perhaps TRBD1 (5 bases). This CDR3 is 15 amino acids long. Trimming removed 6 bases at V and 3 bases at J, with 17 bases between. CDR3 protein: CASRYRSVGDTEAFF. CDR3 DNA: TGTGCCAGCAGGTACAGGTCGGTCGGAGACACTGAAGCTTTCTTT.

This clonotype has just a few counts. This rearrangement joins TRBV7-2 to TRBJ2-1; TRBD1 or TRBD2 may be the D gene (7 bases each). Trimming left V 1 base short and J 1 base short, with 14 bases between. Germline V gene sequence: CDR1 SGHTA, CDR2 FQGNSA. The CDR3 is 17 amino acids. CDR3 DNA sequence: TGTGCCAGCAGCTTAGGGTCAGGGGGGGGATCCTACAATGAGCAGTTCTTC. It translates to CASSLGSGGGSYNEQFF.

This chain links TRBV25-1 with TRBJ2-1; 14 bases fit TRBD2. This CDR3 has 17 residues. The germline CDR1 and CDR2 sequences are MGHDK and SYGVNS. Germline trimming cut 3 bases from V and 7 bases from J; bases unmatched to any gene: 8. The CDR3 bases are TGTGCCAGCAGTGAGTCTCGACTAGCGGGGGGGTCAAATGAGCAGTTCTTC. Amino acids: CASSESRLAGGSNEQFF.

V and J are TRBV12-3 or TRBV12-4 and TRBJ2-1; 9 bases fit TRBD1. The length of the CDR3 is 14 residues. V gave up 3 bases and J gave up 8 bases; unmatched junction bases: 5. CDR3 DNA sequence: TGTGCCAGCAGTTTCGGACAGGGGTTCGATGAGCAGTTCTTC. This gives the protein CASSFGQGFDEQFF.

This clonotype came up a few times. The chain is built from TRBV14 and TRBJ2-1, with 15 bases matching TRBD2. The CDR3 has 15 residues. The J segment lost 9 bases and the V segment lost 6 bases, leaving 6 bases of the junction unmatched. Germline CDR1 reads SGHDN; CDR2 reads FVKESK. The CDR3 nucleotides read TGTGCCAGCAGTGGCGGGACTAGCGGGGGGAGTGAGCAGTTCTTC. Translated: CASSGGTSGGSEQFF.

V gene TRBV11-2 combines with J gene TRBJ2-3, with 9 bases matching TRBD2. V dropped 2 bases and J dropped 0; count of bases not matched to a gene: 18. The CDR3 is 21 residues long. Germline V CDR1 and CDR2: SGHAT, FQNNGV. CDR3 nucleotides: TGTGCCAGCAGCTTATCCTCCCGACCGGGGACTAGCCTAACTAGCACAGATACGCAGTATTTT. This codes for CASSLSSRPGTSLTSTDTQYF. Together with reference TRBV11-2 and TRBJ2-3, the CDR3 gives the full variable domain: EAGVAQSPRYKIIEKRQSVAFWCNPISGHATLYWYQQILGQGPKLLIQFQNNGVVDDSQLPKDRFSAERLKGVDSTLKIQPAKLEDSAVYLCASSLSSRPGTSLTSTDTQYFGPGTRLTVL.

This clonotype was picked up many times. The chain carries TRBV24-1 and TRBJ2-1, with 7 positions matching TRBD2. This CDR3 has 16 amino acids. The germline V gene has CDR1 KGHDR and CDR2 SFDVKD. V gave up 5 bases and J gave up 0 bases; unmatched junction bases: 6. CDR3 residues: CATSGRGVRSYNEQFF. DNA for the CDR3: TGTGCCACCAGTGGACGGGGGGTTCGCTCCTACAATGAGCAGTTCTTC.

In this sample, this clonotype turned up a few times. The chain has TRBV12-3 or TRBV12-4 and TRBJ2-1; TRBD1 matches at 10 bases. The V and J ends lost 7 bases and 6 bases, in that order; junction bases with no gene match: 9. The CDR3 is 15 amino acids. The CDR3 is CASNTGTGASNEQFF. CDR3 DNA: TGTGCCAGCAACACCGGGACAGGGGCAAGCAATGAGCAGTTCTTC.

V usage is TRBV12-3 or TRBV12-4 and J usage is TRBJ2-3; TRBD2 matches 7 bases. The CDR3 contains 13 residues. After removal of 10 bases from V and 5 bases from J, the junction contained 9 bases not matched to a gene. CDR3 sequence: CATGTISGDTQYF. Here the CDR3 DNA reads TGTGCCACCGGGACTATCAGCGGAGATACGCAGTATTTT.

The rearrangement links TRBV2 to TRBJ1-4; D remains unclear. This CDR3 contains 13 residues. Germline V gives CDR1 SNHLY, CDR2 FYNNEI. With 6 bases removed from V and 4 bases from J, the gap between germline ends came to 9 bases. CDR3 sequence: CASRGGRNEKLFF. Here the CDR3 DNA reads TGTGCCAGCAGAGGCGGCCGTAATGAAAAACTGTTTTTT.

On this clonotype: A junction boundary mismatches the germline segment, possibly from a read error. The rearrangement uses TRBV12-3 or TRBV12-4 and TRBJ2-7, with 8 bases that match TRBD1. CDR3 length: 14 amino acids. The CDR3 sequence is CAGSPEIDRGEQYF. The CDR3 nucleotides are TGTGCCGGCAGTCCCGAGATAGACAGGGGCGAGCAGTACTTC.

The rearrangement uses TRBV14 and TRBJ2-4; 8 bases are a match to TRBD2. In germline, CDR1 is SGHDN, CDR2 FVKESK. The length of the CDR3 is 15 residues. V lost 0 bases to trimming and J lost 6 bases; unmatched junction nucleotides: 4. DNA for the CDR3: TGTGCCAGCAGCCAAGACATCAGCGGGGGAAACATTCAGTACTTC. It yields the protein CASSQDISGGNIQYF.